The 4 T cell receptor beta chains reported below all come from one sample, sequenced in a study of blood T cell repertoires in COVID-19. The data were produced by immunoSEQ multiplex PCR, yet TCRdb's version contains in-frame clones alone and is incomplete. The data show over 400,000 clones, approximately 88% seen once. Material: peripheral blood. Source of these receptors: a woman aged 50 to 60 with COVID-19, enrolled during active disease.

Comment on this clone: This specimen includes other DNA sequences encoding the same CDR3. This rearrangement joins TRBV6-5 to TRBJ1-1; no reliable D call. Germline V lookup: CDR1 MNHEY, CDR2 SVGAGI. The CDR3 has 12 residues. Trimming pared 5 bases from V and 2 bases from J, leaving 6 bases between. The CDR3 here is CASSRGNTEAFF. The DNA of the CDR3 is TGTGCCAGCAGTCGGGGAAACACTGAAGCTTTCTTT.

This clone occurred once. The V call is TRBV2, the J call TRBJ1-1; 8 positions match TRBD1. Germline lookup yields CDR1 SNHLY and CDR2 FYNNEI. V shed 6 bases and J 2 bases; nucleotides not matched to a gene: 5. The CDR3 is 14 amino acids. This CDR3 is CASRRDRSNTEAFF. As DNA, the CDR3 is TGTGCCAGCAGGAGGGACAGGAGTAACACTGAAGCTTTCTTT.

This chain connects TRBV6-2 or TRBV6-3 to TRBJ2-1, with 7 bases fitting TRBD1. CDR3 size: 14 residues. V shed 5 bases and J 4 bases; nucleotides not matched to a gene: 5. CDR1 is MNHEY and CDR2 is SVGEGT in the germline V gene. In DNA form, the CDR3 reads TGTGCCAGCAGTCCCGGGACAGTTTACAATGAGCAGTTCTTC. Translating it yields CASSPGTVYNEQFF.

The V gene is TRBV11-3, the J gene TRBJ1-1; 9 bases are a match to TRBD1. The trim removed 0 bases at V and 9 bases at J, leaving 5 bases unmatched. The CDR3 has 14 amino acids. Germline CDR1 and CDR2: SGHNT and YENEEA. CDR3 residues: CASSLEPGTGKAFF. DNA for the CDR3: TGTGCCAGCAGCTTAGAACCTGGGACAGGGAAAGCTTTCTTT.